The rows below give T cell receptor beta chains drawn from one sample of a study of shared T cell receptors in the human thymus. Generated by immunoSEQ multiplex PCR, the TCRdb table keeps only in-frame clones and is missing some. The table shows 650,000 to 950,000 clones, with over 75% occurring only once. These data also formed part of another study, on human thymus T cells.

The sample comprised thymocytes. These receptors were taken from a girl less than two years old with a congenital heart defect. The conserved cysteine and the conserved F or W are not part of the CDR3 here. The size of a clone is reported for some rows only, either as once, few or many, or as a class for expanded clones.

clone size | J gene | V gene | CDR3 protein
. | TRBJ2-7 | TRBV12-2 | ASRLVAGRCNPFYEQY
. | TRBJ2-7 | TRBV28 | ASRYRGKVEQY
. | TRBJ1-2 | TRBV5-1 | ASSLARGGYT
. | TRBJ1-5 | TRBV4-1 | ASSQYGWRPRDGYQPQH
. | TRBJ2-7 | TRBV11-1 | ASSPPTAAPEAYEQY
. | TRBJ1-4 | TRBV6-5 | ASSQSTGSEKLF
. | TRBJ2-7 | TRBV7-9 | ASSPGEGTYEQY
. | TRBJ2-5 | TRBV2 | ASSRDYPQETQY
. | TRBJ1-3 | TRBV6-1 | ASSVDISCSGNTIY
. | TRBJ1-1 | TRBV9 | ASSVVRQDNVNTEAF
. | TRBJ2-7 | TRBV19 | ASSETGGGTYEQY
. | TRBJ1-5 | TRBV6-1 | ASSEVRGGGTEDDQPQH
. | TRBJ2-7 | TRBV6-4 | ASSDLHRGVPYEQY
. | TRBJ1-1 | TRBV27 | ASSSGQGAMDTEAF
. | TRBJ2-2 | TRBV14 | ASSPYTNVPTFGGELF
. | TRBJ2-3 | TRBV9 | ASSVGVAGHVTDTQY
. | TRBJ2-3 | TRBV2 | ASSGPPGQGKADTQY
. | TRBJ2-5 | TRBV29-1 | SVESRGHRTSGGASAETQY
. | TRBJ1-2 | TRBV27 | ASRNSRDRGLIGYT
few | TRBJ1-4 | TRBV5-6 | ASSFRSHEKLF
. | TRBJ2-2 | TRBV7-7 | ASSSPAGRGTGELF
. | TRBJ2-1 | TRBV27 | ASSLNRGSDRF
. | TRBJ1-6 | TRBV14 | ASSHGSRGHSPLH
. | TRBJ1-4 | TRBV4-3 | ASSQGGQGGREKLF
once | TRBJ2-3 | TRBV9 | ASSPLAGGWGTQY
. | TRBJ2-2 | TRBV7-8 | ASSLPSSGGRNTGELF
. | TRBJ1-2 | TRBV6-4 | ASHTKRGGARVYGYT
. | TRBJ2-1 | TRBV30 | AWSGTREGF